This T cell receptor (beta chain) comes out of a study of blood T cells in healthy people across ages. Findings and limits, study-wide: Naive T cell percentage by flow cytometry tracked strongly with beta diversity. No one knew whether donors had CMV, which possibly confounded expanded clonotype changes. Since the PBMCs were unsorted, naive and antigen-experienced cells could not be conclusively compared.

The CDR3 has 13 amino acids. The germline gives CDR1 ENHRY, CDR2 SYGVKD. With 10 bases removed from V and 0 bases from J, the gap between germline ends came to 12 bases. A note on this clonotype: As yet, its antigen is unknown.

With a J-beta primer mix and a sample-barcoded 5' primer, a second PCR ran roughly 6 to 12 cycles. TCRdb passed the 5' RACE reads through MiXCR, listing each CDR3 protein once. The sample includes roughly 1.5 million distinct CDR3 sequences, approximately 39% seen only once; the top ten take about 3.8%. Sequenced: blood. V gene TRBV10-3 combines with J gene TRBJ1-1, with D perhaps matching TRBD1 (5 bases). This TCR came from a woman aged 18-35 years in good health. The CDR3 region is CATLRGMNTEAFF. The CDR3 DNA follows: TGTGCCACCCTCCGGGGGATGAACACTGAAGCTTTCTTT.